This T cell receptor (beta chain) is from a study of Ad26.COV2.S vaccination and SARS-CoV-2 variants. General study points: Measurement of non-spike TCR breadth gave similar results in vaccine and placebo recipients. Breadth, reportedly substantial, characterized the spike-specific CD8+ and CD4+ T cell responses after vaccination. Using TCR breadth and depth analyses may have led to underestimated total T cell responses.

Method: immunoSEQ multiplex PCR; TCRdb's copy keeps in-frame clones and lacks some. The table has 180,000 or so clones, approximately 88% seen once; the top ten hold 4.5% to 7.5%. With respect to this clone: Its specificity is not known.

This CDR3 is built from 16 residues. The germline V and J ends were trimmed by 5 bases and 2 bases, with 13 bases remaining between them. Germline lookup yields CDR1 SSHAT and CDR2 FNYEAQ (reference sequence). The sequenced sample was peripheral blood, obtained after recovery from COVID-19. The clonotype originates from a human donor who had recovered from COVID-19. The chain employs TRBV7-7 and TRBJ2-6, with D possibly TRBD1 on 5 matching bases. The chain's CDR3 is CASSPSWGAGANVLTF. CDR3 sequence (DNA): TGTGCCAGCAGCCCTAGTTGGGGCGCTGGGGCCAACGTCCTGACTTTC.